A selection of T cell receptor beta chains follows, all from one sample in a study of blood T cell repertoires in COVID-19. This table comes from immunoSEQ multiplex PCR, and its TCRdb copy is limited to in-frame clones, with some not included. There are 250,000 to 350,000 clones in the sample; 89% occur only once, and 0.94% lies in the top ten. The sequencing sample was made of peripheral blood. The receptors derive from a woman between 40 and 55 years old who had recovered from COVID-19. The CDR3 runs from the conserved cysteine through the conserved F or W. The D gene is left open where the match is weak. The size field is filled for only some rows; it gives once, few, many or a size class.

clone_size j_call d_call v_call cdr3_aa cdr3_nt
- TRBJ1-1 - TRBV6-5 CASRQGGWDTEAFF TGTGCCAGCAGGCAAGGGGGATGGGACACTGAAGCTTTCTTT
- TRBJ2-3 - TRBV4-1 CASSQEPQGTQYF TGCGCCAGCAGCCAAGAACCCCAGGGTACGCAGTATTTT
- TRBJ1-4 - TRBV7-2 CASSFDTYREKLFF TGTGCCAGCAGCTTCGACACGTATCGGGAAAAACTGTTTTTT
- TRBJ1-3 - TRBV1 CTSSQGRLTFTFSGNTIYF TGCACCAGCAGCCAAGGGAGACTTACTTTTACCTTCTCTGGAAACACCATATATTTT
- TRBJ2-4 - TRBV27 CASSFARGNIQYF TGTGCCAGCAGTTTTGCCAGGGGCAACATTCAGTACTTC
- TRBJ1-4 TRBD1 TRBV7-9 CASSPGGLGSEKLFF TGTGCCAGCAGCCCAGGGGGGCTCGGCTCAGAAAAACTGTTTTTT
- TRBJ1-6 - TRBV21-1 CASSNVRRGPAPLHF TGTGCCAGCAGCAATGTAAGGCGGGGGCCGGCACCCCTCCACTTT
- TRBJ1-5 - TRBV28 CASSNWDAMGADSNQPQHF TGTGCCAGCAGTAATTGGGACGCAATGGGGGCTGATAGCAATCAGCCCCAGCATTTT
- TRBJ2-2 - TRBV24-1 CATSEGQGPAGELFF TGTGCCACCAGTGAGGGGCAGGGCCCCGCCGGGGAGCTGTTTTTT
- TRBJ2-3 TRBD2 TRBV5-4 CASSSPGLEIDTQYF TGTGCCAGCAGCTCACCGGGACTAGAAATAGATACGCAGTATTTT
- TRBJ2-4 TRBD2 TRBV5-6 CASSPRLAGAIQYF TGTGCCAGCAGCCCCAGACTAGCGGGAGCCATTCAGTACTTC
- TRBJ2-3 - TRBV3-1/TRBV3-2 CASSQASRDTQYF TGTGCCAGCAGCCAGGCATCTCGAGATACGCAGTATTTT
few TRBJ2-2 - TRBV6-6 CASSYRDHTGELFF TGTGCCAGCAGTTACCGGGATCACACCGGGGAGCTGTTTTTT
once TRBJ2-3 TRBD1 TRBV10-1 CATSNPETGGTDTQYF TGCGCCACCTCCAACCCAGAGACAGGGGGTACAGATACGCAGTATTTT
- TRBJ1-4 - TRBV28 CASSLSGESEKLFF TGTGCCAGCAGTTTATCAGGGGAGAGTGAAAAACTGTTTTTT
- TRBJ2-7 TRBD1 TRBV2 CASRGLSDRGASYEQYF TGTGCCAGCAGGGGACTTTCGGACAGGGGGGCTTCCTACGAGCAGTACTTC
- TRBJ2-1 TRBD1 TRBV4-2 CASSRRQGALYNEQFF TGTGCCAGCAGCCGAAGACAGGGGGCATTGTACAATGAGCAGTTCTTC
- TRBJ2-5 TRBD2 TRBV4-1 CASSLTGLAAQETQYF TGCGCCAGCAGCCTCACGGGACTAGCGGCGCAAGAGACCCAGTACTTC
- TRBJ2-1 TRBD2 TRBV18 CASSPTAGTSGRQYNEQFF TGTGCCAGCTCACCAACCGCCGGGACTAGCGGGAGGCAATACAATGAGCAGTTCTTC
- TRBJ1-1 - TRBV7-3 CASSFMTGGEAFF TGTGCCAGCAGCTTCATGACCGGGGGTGAAGCTTTCTTT
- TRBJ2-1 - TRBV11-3 CASSGAGKDEQFF TGTGCCAGCAGTGGGGCGGGGAAGGATGAGCAGTTCTTC
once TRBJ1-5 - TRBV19 CASMRGDSANNQPQHF TGTGCCAGTATGCGCGGAGACAGCGCCAACAATCAGCCCCAGCATTTT
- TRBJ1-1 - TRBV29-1 CSVLKERGNTEAFF TGCAGCGTTCTGAAGGAACGAGGGAACACTGAAGCTTTCTTT
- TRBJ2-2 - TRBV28 CASSLGGSNTGELFF TGTGCCAGCAGTTTGGGGGGATCGAACACCGGGGAGCTGTTTTTT
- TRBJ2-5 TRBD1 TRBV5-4 CASSPNSRDSQETQYF TGTGCCAGCAGCCCAAACAGTAGGGACAGTCAAGAGACCCAGTACTTC
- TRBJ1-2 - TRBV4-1 CASSLVRGNRTF TGCGCCAGCAGCCTCGTCAGGGGAAATAGGACCTTC
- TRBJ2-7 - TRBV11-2 CASTKGLADEQYF TGTGCCAGCACTAAAGGACTCGCAGACGAGCAGTACTTC
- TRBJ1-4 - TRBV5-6 CASSLYGAGEKLFF TGTGCCAGCAGCTTGTACGGGGCGGGGGAAAAACTGTTTTTT
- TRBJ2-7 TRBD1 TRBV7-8 CASSKYAPTGDLSYEQYF TGTGCCAGCAGCAAATACGCCCCAACAGGGGACCTCTCCTACGAGCAGTACTTC
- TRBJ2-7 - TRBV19 CASSIGSGLGEQYF TGTGCCAGTAGTATAGGTTCAGGGTTGGGCGAGCAGTACTTC
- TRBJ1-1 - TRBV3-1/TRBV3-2 CASSRAGQVNTEAFF TGTGCCAGCAGCCGAGCGGGACAAGTGAACACTGAAGCTTTCTTT
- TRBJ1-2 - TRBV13 CASSLLNYGYTF TGTGCCAGCAGCTTACTTAACTATGGCTACACCTTC
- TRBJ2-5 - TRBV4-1 CASSQALQETQYF TGCGCCAGCAGCCAAGCTCTTCAAGAGACCCAGTACTTC
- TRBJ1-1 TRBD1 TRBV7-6 CASSLQQGAANTEAFF TGTGCCAGCAGCTTACAACAGGGGGCGGCGAACACTGAAGCTTTCTTT
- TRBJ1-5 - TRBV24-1 CATSDFIGQPQHF TGTGCCACCAGTGATTTTATCGGGCAGCCCCAGCATTTT
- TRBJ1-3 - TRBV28 CASRDSNSGNTIYF TGTGCCAGCAGGGACAGTAACTCTGGAAACACCATATATTTT
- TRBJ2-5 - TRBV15 CATSKLQKLFQETQYF TGTGCCACCAGCAAACTCCAAAAGCTTTTCCAAGAGACCCAGTACTTC
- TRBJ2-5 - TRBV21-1 CASSKGRTGSEQETQYF TGTGCCAGCAGCAAAGGGCGGACAGGGTCGGAGCAAGAGACCCAGTACTTC
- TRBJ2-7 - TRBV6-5 CASKQGEQYF TGTGCCAGCAAACAGGGTGAGCAGTACTTC
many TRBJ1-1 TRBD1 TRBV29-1 CSVQGGFETEAFF TGCAGCGTGCAAGGGGGCTTTGAGACTGAAGCTTTCTTT
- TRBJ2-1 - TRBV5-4 CASSKPGQGYNEQFF TGTGCCAGCAGCAAACCGGGACAAGGCTACAATGAGCAGTTCTTC
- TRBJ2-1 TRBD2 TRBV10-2 CASSDTTSGGDHEQFF TGCGCCAGCAGTGACACGACTAGCGGGGGGGACCATGAGCAGTTCTTC
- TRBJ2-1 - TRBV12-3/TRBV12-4 CASSLGEVRFF TGTGCCAGCAGTTTAGGGGAGGTACGGTTCTTC
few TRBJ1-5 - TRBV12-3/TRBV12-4 CASSPTGNQPQHF TGTGCCAGCAGTCCAACAGGGAATCAGCCCCAGCATTTT
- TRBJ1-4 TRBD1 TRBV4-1 CASRIGGQGPLGTNEKLFF TGCGCCAGCAGAATCGGGGGACAGGGCCCTTTGGGAACTAATGAAAAACTGTTTTTT
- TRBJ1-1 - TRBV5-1 CASSLVGGVNTEAFF TGCGCCAGCAGCTTGGTTGGAGGGGTGAACACTGAAGCTTTCTTT
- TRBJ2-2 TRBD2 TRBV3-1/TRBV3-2 CASSQVGGPTGELFF TGTGCCAGCAGCCAAGTGGGAGGGCCAACCGGGGAGCTGTTTTTT
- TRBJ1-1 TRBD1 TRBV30 CAWSVSWTGTEAFF TGTGCCTGGAGTGTGTCGTGGACAGGGACTGAAGCTTTCTTT
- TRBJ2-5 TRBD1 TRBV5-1 CASSILQGSQETQYF TGCGCCAGCAGCATACTACAGGGGTCCCAAGAGACCCAGTACTTC
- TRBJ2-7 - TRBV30 CAWAYRDYEQYF TGTGCCTGGGCTTACAGGGACTACGAGCAGTACTTC
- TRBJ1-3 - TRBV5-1 CASSLESGGSGNTIYF TGCGCCAGCAGCTTGGAATCCGGGGGCTCTGGAAACACCATATATTTT
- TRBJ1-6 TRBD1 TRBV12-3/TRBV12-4 CASSRPGQGPHF TGTGCCAGCAGCCGCCCGGGACAGGGTCCCCACTTT
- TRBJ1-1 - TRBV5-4 CASSPTGLGEAFF TGTGCCAGCAGCCCTACAGGGTTGGGTGAAGCTTTCTTT
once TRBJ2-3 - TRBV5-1 CASRVGPQGDTQYF TGCGCCAGCAGGGTTGGGCCCCAGGGGGATACGCAGTATTTT